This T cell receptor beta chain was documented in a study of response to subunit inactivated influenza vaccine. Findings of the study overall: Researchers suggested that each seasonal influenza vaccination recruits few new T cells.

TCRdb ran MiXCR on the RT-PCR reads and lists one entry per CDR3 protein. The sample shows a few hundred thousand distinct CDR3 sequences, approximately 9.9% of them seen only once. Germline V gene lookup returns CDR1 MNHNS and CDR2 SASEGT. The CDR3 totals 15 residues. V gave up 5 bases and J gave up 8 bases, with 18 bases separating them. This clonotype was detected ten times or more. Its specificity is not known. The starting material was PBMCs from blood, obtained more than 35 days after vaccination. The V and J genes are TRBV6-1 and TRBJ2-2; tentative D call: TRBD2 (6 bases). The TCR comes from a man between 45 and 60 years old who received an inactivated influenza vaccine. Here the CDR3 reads CASSRRLGVGGELFF. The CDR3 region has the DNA TGTGCCAGCAGTCGAAGACTAGGGGTGGGGGGGGAGCTGTTTTTT.